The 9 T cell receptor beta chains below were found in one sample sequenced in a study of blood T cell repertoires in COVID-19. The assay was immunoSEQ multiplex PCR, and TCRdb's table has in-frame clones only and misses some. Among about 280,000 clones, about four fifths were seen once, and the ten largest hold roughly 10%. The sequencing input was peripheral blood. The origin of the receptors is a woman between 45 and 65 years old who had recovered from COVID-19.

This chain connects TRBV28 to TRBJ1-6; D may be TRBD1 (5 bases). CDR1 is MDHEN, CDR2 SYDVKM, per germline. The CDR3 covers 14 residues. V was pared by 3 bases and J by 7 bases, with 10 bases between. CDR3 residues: CASSFGQGNSPLHF. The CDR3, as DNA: TGTGCCAGCAGTTTTGGGCAGGGAAATTCACCCCTCCACTTT. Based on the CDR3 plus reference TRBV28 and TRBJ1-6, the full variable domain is DVKVTQSSRYLVKRTGEKVFLECVQDMDHENMFWYRQDPGLGLRLIYFSYDVKMKEKGDIPEGYSVSREKKERFSLILESASTNQTSMYLCASSFGQGNSPLHFGNGTRLTVT.

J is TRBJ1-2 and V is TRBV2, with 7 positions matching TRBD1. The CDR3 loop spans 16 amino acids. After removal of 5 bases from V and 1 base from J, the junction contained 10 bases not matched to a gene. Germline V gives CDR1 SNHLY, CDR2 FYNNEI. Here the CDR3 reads CASSSDRTTYNYGYTF. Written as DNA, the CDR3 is TGTGCCAGCAGTTCGGACAGGACGACCTATAACTATGGCTACACCTTC.

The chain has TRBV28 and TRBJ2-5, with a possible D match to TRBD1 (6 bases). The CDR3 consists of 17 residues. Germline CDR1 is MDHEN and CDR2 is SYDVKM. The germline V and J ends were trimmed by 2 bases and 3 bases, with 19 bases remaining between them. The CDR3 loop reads CASSLVGWGTKKETQYF. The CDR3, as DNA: TGTGCCAGCAGTTTAGTCGGGTGGGGGACAAAAAAAGAGACCCAGTACTTC. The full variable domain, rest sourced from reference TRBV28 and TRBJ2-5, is DVKVTQSSRYLVKRTGEKVFLECVQDMDHENMFWYRQDPGLGLRLIYFSYDVKMKEKGDIPEGYSVSREKKERFSLILESASTNQTSMYLCASSLVGWGTKKETQYFGPGTRLLVL.

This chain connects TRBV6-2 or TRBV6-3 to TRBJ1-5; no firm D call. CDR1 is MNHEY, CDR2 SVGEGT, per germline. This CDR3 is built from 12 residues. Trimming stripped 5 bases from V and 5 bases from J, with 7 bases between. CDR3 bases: TGTGCCAGCAGTGACGGGGATCAGCCCCAGCATTTT. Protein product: CASSDGDQPQHF.

As DNA, the CDR3 is TGTGCCAGCAGCTTGGGGACAGCAGGGAATGAGCAGTTCTTC. Translating gives CASSLGTAGNEQFF. The chain has TRBV5-6 and TRBJ2-1; the D gene is possibly TRBD1 (6 bases). There are 14 residues in the CDR3. Trimming cost V 0 bases and J 7 bases, with 11 bases left between them. In germline, CDR1 is SGHDT, CDR2 YYEEEE.

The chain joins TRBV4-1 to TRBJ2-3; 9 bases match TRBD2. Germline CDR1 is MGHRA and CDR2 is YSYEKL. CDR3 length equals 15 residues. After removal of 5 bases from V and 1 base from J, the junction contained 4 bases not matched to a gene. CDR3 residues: CASSSERGGTDTQYF. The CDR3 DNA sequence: TGCGCCAGCAGCTCAGAGCGGGGGGGCACAGATACGCAGTATTTT.

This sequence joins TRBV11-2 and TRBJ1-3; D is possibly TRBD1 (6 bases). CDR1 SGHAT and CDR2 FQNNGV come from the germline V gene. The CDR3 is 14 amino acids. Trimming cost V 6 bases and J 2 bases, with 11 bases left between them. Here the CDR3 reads CASRPTGPGNTIYF. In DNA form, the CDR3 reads TGTGCCAGCAGACCTACAGGGCCTGGAAACACCATATATTTT.

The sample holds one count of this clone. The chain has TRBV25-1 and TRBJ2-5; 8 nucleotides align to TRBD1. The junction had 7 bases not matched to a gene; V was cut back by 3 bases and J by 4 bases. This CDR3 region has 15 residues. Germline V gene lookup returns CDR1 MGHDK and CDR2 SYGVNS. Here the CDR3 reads CASSDSGGFGETQYF. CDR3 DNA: TGTGCCAGCAGTGATTCAGGGGGCTTCGGAGAGACCCAGTACTTC.

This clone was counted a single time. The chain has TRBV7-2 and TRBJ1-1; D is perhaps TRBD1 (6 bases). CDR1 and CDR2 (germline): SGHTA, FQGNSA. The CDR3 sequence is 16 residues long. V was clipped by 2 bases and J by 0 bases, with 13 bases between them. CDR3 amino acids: CASSLNRVGMNTEAFF. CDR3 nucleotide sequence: TGTGCCAGCAGCTTAAACAGGGTAGGGATGAACACTGAAGCTTTCTTT.